One sample yielded the 17 T cell receptor beta chains listed below, sequenced in a study of cytomegalovirus exposure and HLA in healthy donors. The PCR had 60 Vbeta and 13 Jbeta primers. The table came from immunoSEQ multiplex PCR; TCRdb's copy has only in-frame clones and leaves some out. The sample includes over 130,000 clones, around 75% of them seen just once. The sample consisted of PBMCs. Receptor source: a female donor in good health and CMV-seronegative.

The gene calls are TRBV2 and TRBJ1-5, with TRBD1 identical over 7 bases. The CDR3 totals 15 residues. Germline CDR1 and CDR2: SNHLY and FYNNEI. V shed 6 bases and J 4 bases; nucleotides not matched to a gene: 9. CDR3 nucleotide sequence: TGTGCCAGCAGAGGATTGGGACAGACTAATCAGCCCCAGCATTTT. Encoded protein: CASRGLGQTNQPQHF.

The J gene is TRBJ2-1, the V gene TRBV11-3, with D maybe TRBD2 (6 bases). The ends were cut back, 5 bases at V and 4 bases at J, with 15 bases in the middle. This CDR3 comprises 15 residues. Per germline, CDR1 SGHNT and CDR2 YENEEA. CDR3 DNA: TGTGCCAGCAGCCGGGACTCTCAGAGGTACAATGAGCAGTTCTTC. Its translation: CASSRDSQRYNEQFF.

This chain connects TRBV9 to TRBJ2-2; 13 bases agree with TRBD2. There are 16 residues in the CDR3. After removal of 4 bases from V and 2 bases from J, the junction contained 2 bases not matched to a gene. Germline V CDR1 and CDR2: SGDLS, YYNGEE. CDR3 loop: CASSWTSGSNTGELFF. CDR3 nucleotide sequence: TGTGCCAGCAGCTGGACTAGCGGGAGTAACACCGGGGAGCTGTTTTTT.

The rearrangement uses TRBV4-1 and TRBJ2-5, with TRBD1 matching 12 bases. Germline V lookup: CDR1 MGHRA, CDR2 YSYEKL. J gave up 5 bases and V 3 bases, and 4 bases lay outside the gene matches. There are 15 residues in the CDR3. CDR3 bases: TGCGCCAGCAGCCAGGGACAGGGGGCTTGGGAGACCCAGTACTTC. Translating it yields CASSQGQGAWETQYF.

A few counts support this clone. The chain is built from TRBV7-9 and TRBJ2-3, with D possibly matching TRBD1 (6 bases). Trimming cost V 0 bases and J 3 bases, with 16 bases left between them. The CDR3 length is 17 residues. CDR1 is SEHNR, CDR2 FQNEAQ, per germline (reference sequence). Here the CDR3 reads CASSLAQGGVVTDTQYF. The DNA of the CDR3 is TGTGCCAGCAGCTTAGCGCAAGGGGGTGTAGTAACAGATACGCAGTATTTT.

This clone was observed a handful of times. CDR3 DNA sequence: TGTGCCAGCAGCGTAGTGGGGGGGCTTTCCTGGGAGAACACTGAAGCTTTCTTT. Its protein product is CASSVVGGLSWENTEAFF. This chain joins TRBV9 and TRBJ1-1; D possibly corresponds to TRBD1 (6 bases). CDR3 length: 18 residues. Germline assignment: CDR1 SGDLS and CDR2 YYNGEE. Trimming cost V 0 bases and J 1 base, with 19 bases left between them.

The chain employs TRBV19 and TRBJ1-1; TRBD1 might be the D (6 bases). The CDR3 has 12 residues. V lost 4 bases, J lost 6 bases, and 9 bases lay in between. Germline CDR1 reads LNHDA; CDR2 reads SQIVND (reference sequence). CDR3 nucleotides: TGTGCCAGTAGTACAGGGGCCCCTGAAGCTTTCTTT. This gives the protein CASSTGAPEAFF.

This sequence joins TRBV5-6 and TRBJ2-7; 9 bases match TRBD2. J lost 6 bases, V lost 1 base, and 11 bases had no gene match. The germline V gene encodes CDR1 SGHDT and CDR2 YYEEEE. This CDR3 has 16 amino acids. Here the CDR3 reads CASSLSASGEGGEQYF. The DNA for the CDR3 is TGTGCCAGCAGCTTGTCAGCTAGCGGGGAGGGGGGCGAGCAGTACTTC.

This clone was seen only a few times. The chain joins TRBV7-9 to TRBJ2-1, with TRBD1 matching over 11 bases. V gave up 1 base and J gave up 6 bases; unmatched junction bases: 2. The germline CDR1 and CDR2 sequences are SEHNR and FQNEAQ (reference sequence). CDR3 length: 15 amino acids. The CDR3 bases are TGTGCCAGCAGCTTAGGGACAGGGGGCATCAATGAGCAGTTCTTC. This sequence encodes CASSLGTGGINEQFF.

The chain recombines TRBV15 with TRBJ2-3; 7 bases fit TRBD1. The CDR3 covers 14 residues. Germline V gives CDR1 LNHNV, CDR2 YYDKDF (reference sequence). Trimming took 0 bases from V and 7 from J; bases not matched to a gene: 4. As DNA, the CDR3 is TGTGCCACCAGCAGAGAGGACAGGCACAATACGCAGTATTTT. Its protein is CATSREDRHNTQYF.

The CDR3 here is CASRTGEEALDEQFF. The DNA for the CDR3 is TGTGCCAGCAGGACAGGGGAAGAGGCTTTGGATGAGCAGTTCTTC. The chain couples TRBV5-6 to TRBJ2-1; 8 bases match TRBD1. V was pared by 5 bases and J by 8 bases, with 12 bases of the junction left unmatched. The CDR3 consists of 15 residues. Germline V CDR1 and CDR2: SGHDT, YYEEEE.

The chain carries TRBV9 and TRBJ2-7; D is perhaps TRBD1 (6 bases). The CDR3 consists of 14 residues. Per germline, CDR1 SGDLS and CDR2 YYNGEE. Trimming stripped 3 bases from V and 5 bases from J, with 15 bases between. The CDR3 DNA reads as TGTGCCAGCAGCGGACGGACAGTCCGGGACGAGCAGTACTTC. Its translation is CASSGRTVRDEQYF.

The gene calls are TRBV6-1 and TRBJ2-7; weak D call: TRBD2 (6 bases). Trimming cost V 4 bases and J 0 bases, with 16 bases left between them. The germline V gene encodes CDR1 MNHNS and CDR2 SASEGT. This CDR3 comprises 16 residues. This chain's CDR3 is CASSVIGTLRSYEQYF. CDR3 DNA sequence: TGTGCCAGCAGTGTAATCGGGACTCTTCGCTCCTACGAGCAGTACTTC.

The chain couples TRBV5-1 to TRBJ1-1, with no clear D. Looked up from germline, CDR1 is SGHRS and CDR2 is YFSETQ. CDR3 length equals 14 residues. V lost 3 bases, J lost 2 bases, and 11 bases lay in between. This chain's CDR3 is CASSSLVRNTEAFF. The CDR3 bases are TGCGCCAGCAGCTCCCTTGTCCGTAACACTGAAGCTTTCTTT.

This clone was counted once. The rearrangement links TRBV13 to TRBJ2-3, with D perhaps matching TRBD2 (5 bases). V was pared by 1 base and J by 3 bases, with 5 bases between. Germline V gene sequence: CDR1 PRHDT, CDR2 FYEKMQ (reference sequence). This CDR3 comprises 13 residues. The CDR3 DNA sequence: TGTGCCAGCAGCTTAGAGCGGACAGATACGCAGTATTTT. Translation gives CASSLERTDTQYF.

The sample holds one count of this clone. The rearrangement links TRBV6-5 to TRBJ2-7; no clear D. CDR3 size: 15 residues. V was cut by 0 bases and J by 0 bases, with 9 bases left in between. From germline, CDR1 is MNHEY and CDR2 SVGAGI. CDR3 residues: CASSYSVSGSYEQYF. DNA of the CDR3: TGTGCCAGCAGTTACTCGGTTTCAGGCTCCTACGAGCAGTACTTC.

The J gene is TRBJ2-3, the V gene TRBV5-1; 11 nucleotides line up with TRBD2. CDR3 length equals 16 residues. Unmatched junction bases numbered 5, after V lost 4 bases and J lost 1 base. The germline V gene encodes CDR1 SGHRS and CDR2 YFSETQ. DNA of the CDR3: TGCGCCAGCAGCCCGACGGGACTAGCGGGCACAGATACGCAGTATTTT. Translated: CASSPTGLAGTDTQYF.